One and the same sample provided the 2 T cell receptor beta chains below, sequenced in a study of post-analysis software for immune sequencing data. Regarding the study as a whole: Included in a set of roughly five TRBV segments more frequent in patients than controls were TRBV5-6, TRBV5-1 and TRBV20-1.

Unique molecular identifiers featured in each of the TCR beta cDNA libraries. TCRdb called the PCR reads again in MiXCR, with one record for every CDR3 protein. The table includes more than 450,000 distinct CDR3 sequences, approximately 31% detected once. These TCRs' antigens remain unknown. Sample: blood. These receptors all come from a girl aged 2-17 years with multiple sclerosis.

This clonotype was found a few times. This sequence joins TRBV7-9 and TRBJ1-6; 8 bases line up with TRBD1. V dropped 5 bases and J dropped 7; count of bases not matched to a gene: 4. Germline CDR1 SEHNR, CDR2 FQNEAQ (reference sequence). This CDR3 region has 14 residues. The CDR3 sequence is CASSGRDRNSPLHF. CDR3 bases: TGTGCCAGCAGCGGCCGGGACAGGAATTCACCCCTCCACTTT.

In the case of this clonotype: It may be a read error: a sequence one base away is much more abundant. The chain couples TRBV2 to TRBJ1-2; 8 bases align to TRBD1. CDR3 length: 14 residues. Unmatched junction bases numbered 3, after V lost 6 bases and J lost 0 bases. Germline V lookup: CDR1 SNHLY, CDR2 FYNNEI. The CDR3: CASSTGGANYGYTF. Written as DNA, the CDR3 is TGTGCCAGCAGCACAGGGGGAGCTAACTATGGCTACACCTTC. The full variable domain, with the rest looked up from reference TRBV2 and TRBJ1-2, is EPEVTQTPSHQVTQMGQEVILRCVPISNHLYFYWYRQILGQKVEFLVSFYNNEISEKSEIFDDQFSVERPDGSNFTLKIRSTKLEDSAMYFCASSTGGANYGYTFGSGTRLTVV.